This T cell receptor beta chain was sequenced for a study of Ad26.COV2.S vaccination and SARS-CoV-2 variants. Stated treatment: roughly 20 received Ad26.COV2.S at low or high dose, single or two shots; a few received placebo; per-sample allocation not given. Following the first vaccine or placebo injection, samples were taken on day 63. TCRdb's table, derived via immunoSEQ multiplex PCR, lists solely in-frame clones and lacks some. The table shows 440,000 or so clones, with 90% occurring only once. The CDR3 has 14 residues. From germline, CDR1 is SGHTA and CDR2 FQGNSA. Losses at the gene ends were 5 bases for V and 1 base for J; bases not matched to a gene: 2.

The chain is built from TRBV7-2 and TRBJ1-1; 9 positions agree with TRBD1. The sample in question was peripheral blood, obtained in a trial of Ad26.COV2.S vaccine versus placebo. This TCR was recovered from a person between 18 and 59 years old who received the Ad26.COV2.S COVID-19 vaccine or a placebo. CDR3 residues: CASSPQGANTEAFF. The CDR3 DNA sequence: TGTGCCAGCAGCCCACAGGGGGCGAACACTGAAGCTTTCTTT. The full variable domain, its missing parts supplied by reference TRBV7-2 and TRBJ1-1, is GAGVSQSPSNKVTEKGKDVELRCDPISGHTALYWYRQSLGQGLEFLIYFQGNSAPDKSGLPSDRFSAERTGGSVSTLTIQRTQQEDSAVYLCASSPQGANTEAFFGQGTRLTVV.